Detailed here is one T cell receptor beta chain. The data were obtained in a study of siplizumab effects on memory and regulatory T cells. Here immunoSEQ multiplex PCR was the method, and the copy in TCRdb shows in-frame clones only, minus some. The table lists about 63,000 clones, roughly 83% of them singletons. The J segment lost 4 bases and the V segment lost 5 bases, leaving 2 bases of the junction unmatched. The CDR3 loop spans 14 amino acids. Germline V lookup: CDR1 MNHNS, CDR2 SASEGT. This sequence originates from a human donor in good health. The sequencing input was memory CD4+ T cells sorted from blood. The chain employs TRBV6-1 and TRBJ2-3, with 11 positions matching TRBD2. The CDR3 DNA reads as TGTGCCAGCAGTTATAGCGGGGGGGCAGATACGCAGTATTTT. Translation gives CASSYSGGADTQYF.